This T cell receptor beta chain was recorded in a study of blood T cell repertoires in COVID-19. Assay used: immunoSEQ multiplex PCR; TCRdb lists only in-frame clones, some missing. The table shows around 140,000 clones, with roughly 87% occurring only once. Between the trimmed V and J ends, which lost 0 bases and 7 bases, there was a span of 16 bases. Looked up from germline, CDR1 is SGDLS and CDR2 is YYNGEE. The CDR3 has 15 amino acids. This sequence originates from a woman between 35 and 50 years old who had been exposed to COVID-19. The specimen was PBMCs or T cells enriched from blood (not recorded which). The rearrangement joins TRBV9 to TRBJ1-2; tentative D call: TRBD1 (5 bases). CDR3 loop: CASSVDGGAVFGYTF. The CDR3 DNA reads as TGTGCCAGCAGCGTAGATGGTGGGGCAGTCTTTGGCTACACCTTC.